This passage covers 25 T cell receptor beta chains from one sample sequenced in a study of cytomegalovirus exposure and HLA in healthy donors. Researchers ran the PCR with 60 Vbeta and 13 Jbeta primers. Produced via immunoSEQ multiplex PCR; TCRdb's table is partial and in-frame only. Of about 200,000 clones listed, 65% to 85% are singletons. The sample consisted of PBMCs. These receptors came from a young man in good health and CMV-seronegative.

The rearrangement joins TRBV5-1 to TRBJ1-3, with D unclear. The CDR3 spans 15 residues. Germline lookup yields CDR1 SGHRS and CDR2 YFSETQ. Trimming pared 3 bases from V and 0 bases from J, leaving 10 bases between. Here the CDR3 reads CASSYDGISGNTIYF. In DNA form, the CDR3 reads TGCGCCAGCAGCTACGACGGGATCTCTGGAAACACCATATATTTT.

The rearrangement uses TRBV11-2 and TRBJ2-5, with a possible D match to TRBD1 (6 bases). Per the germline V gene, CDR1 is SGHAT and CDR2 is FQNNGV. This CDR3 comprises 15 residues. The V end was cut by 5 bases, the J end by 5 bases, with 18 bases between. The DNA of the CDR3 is TGTGCCAGCAGCCCAATAGGGGGTCACGGGGAGACCCAGTACTTC. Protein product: CASSPIGGHGETQYF.

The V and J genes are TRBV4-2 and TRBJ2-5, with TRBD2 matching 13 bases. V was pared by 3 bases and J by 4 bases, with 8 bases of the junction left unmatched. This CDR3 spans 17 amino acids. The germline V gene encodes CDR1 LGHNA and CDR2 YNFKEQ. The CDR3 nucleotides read TGTGCCAGCAGCCAGGGACTAGCGGGGACTACCTCAGAGACCCAGTACTTC. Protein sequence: CASSQGLAGTTSETQYF.

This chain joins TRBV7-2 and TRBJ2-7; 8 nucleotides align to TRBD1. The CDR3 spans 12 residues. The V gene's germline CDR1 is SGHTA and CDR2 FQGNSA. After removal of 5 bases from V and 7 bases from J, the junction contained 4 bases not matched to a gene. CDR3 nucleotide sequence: TGTGCCAGCAGCAGACAGGGGTTGGAGCAGTACTTC. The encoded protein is CASSRQGLEQYF.

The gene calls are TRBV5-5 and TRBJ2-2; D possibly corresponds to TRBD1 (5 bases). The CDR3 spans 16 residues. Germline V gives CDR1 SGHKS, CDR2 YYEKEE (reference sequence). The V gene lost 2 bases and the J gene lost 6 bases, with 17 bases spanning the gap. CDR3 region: CASSLRLPGLPGELFF. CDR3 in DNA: TGTGCCAGCAGCTTAAGATTGCCAGGGCTCCCCGGGGAGCTGTTTTTT.

CDR3 amino acids: CAGRTGGPNEKLFF. CDR3 coding DNA: TGTGCCGGAAGGACAGGTGGCCCTAATGAAAAACTGTTTTTT. This chain uses TRBV28 with TRBJ1-4; 7 bases are shared with TRBD1. CDR3 length: 14 amino acids. With V trimmed by 11 bases and J by 3 bases, 9 bases remained unmatched. The V gene's germline CDR1 is MDHEN and CDR2 SYDVKM. Looking up the rest from reference TRBV28 and TRBJ1-4 gives the full variable domain: DVKVTQSSRYLVKRTGEKVFLECVQDMDHENMFWYRQDPGLGLRLIYFSYDVKMKEKGDIPEGYSVSREKKERFSLILESASTNQTSMYLCAGRTGGPNEKLFFGSGTQLSVL.

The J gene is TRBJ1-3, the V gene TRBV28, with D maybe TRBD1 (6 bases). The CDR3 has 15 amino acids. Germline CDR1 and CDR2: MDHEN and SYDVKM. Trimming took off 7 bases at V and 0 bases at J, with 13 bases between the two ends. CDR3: CASKPWTDSGNTIYF. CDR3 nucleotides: TGTGCCAGCAAACCTTGGACAGACTCTGGAAACACCATATATTTT.

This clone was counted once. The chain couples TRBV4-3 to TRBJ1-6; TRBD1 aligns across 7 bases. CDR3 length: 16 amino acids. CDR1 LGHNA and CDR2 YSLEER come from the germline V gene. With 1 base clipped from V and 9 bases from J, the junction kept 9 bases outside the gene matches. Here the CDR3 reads CASSQVAGTAFSPLHF. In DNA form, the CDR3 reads TGCGCCAGCAGCCAAGTTGCCGGGACAGCATTTTCACCCCTCCACTTT.

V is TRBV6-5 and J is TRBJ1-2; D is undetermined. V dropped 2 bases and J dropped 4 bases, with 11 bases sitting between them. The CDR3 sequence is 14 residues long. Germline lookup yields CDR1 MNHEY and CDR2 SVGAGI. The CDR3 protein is CASSYGPSLYGYTF. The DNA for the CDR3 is TGTGCCAGCAGTTACGGGCCCAGCCTCTATGGCTACACCTTC.

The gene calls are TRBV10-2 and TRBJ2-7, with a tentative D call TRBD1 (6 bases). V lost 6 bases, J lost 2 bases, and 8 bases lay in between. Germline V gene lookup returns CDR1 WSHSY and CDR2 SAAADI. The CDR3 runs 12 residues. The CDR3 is CASRGGPYEQYF. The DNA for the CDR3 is TGCGCCAGCAGAGGGGGACCCTACGAGCAGTACTTC.

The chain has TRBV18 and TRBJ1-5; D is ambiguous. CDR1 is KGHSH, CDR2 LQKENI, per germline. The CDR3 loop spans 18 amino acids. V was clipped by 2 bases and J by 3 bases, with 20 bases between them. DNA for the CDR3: TGTGCCAGCTCACCATCGTTTATTGTATCAGGCCTCAATCAGCCCCAGCATTTT. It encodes CASSPSFIVSGLNQPQHF.

This CDR3 reads CASSQGQATEAFF. The CDR3 DNA reads TGCGCCAGCAGCCAAGGACAGGCAACTGAAGCTTTCTTT. The rearrangement joins TRBV4-1 to TRBJ1-1; a possible D gene is TRBD1 (6 bases). The CDR3 extends over 13 amino acids. V lost 1 base and J lost 5, with 8 bases in between. Germline V gene data show CDR1 as MGHRA and CDR2 as YSYEKL.

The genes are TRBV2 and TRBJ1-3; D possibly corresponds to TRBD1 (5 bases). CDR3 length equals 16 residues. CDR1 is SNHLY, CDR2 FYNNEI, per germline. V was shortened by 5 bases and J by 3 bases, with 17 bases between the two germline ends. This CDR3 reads CASSQGQARGGNTIYF. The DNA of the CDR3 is TGTGCCAGCAGTCAAGGCCAGGCTAGGGGTGGAAACACCATATATTTT. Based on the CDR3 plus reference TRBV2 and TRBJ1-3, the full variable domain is EPEVTQTPSHQVTQMGQEVILRCVPISNHLYFYWYRQILGQKVEFLVSFYNNEISEKSEIFDDQFSVERPDGSNFTLKIRSTKLEDSAMYFCASSQGQARGGNTIYFGEGSWLTVV.

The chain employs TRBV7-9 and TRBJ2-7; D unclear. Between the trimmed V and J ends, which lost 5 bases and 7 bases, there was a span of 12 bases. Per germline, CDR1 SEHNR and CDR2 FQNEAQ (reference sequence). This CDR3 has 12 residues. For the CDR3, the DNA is TGTGCCAGCAGCGTGAGGTCCCGGGAGCAGTACTTC. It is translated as CASSVRSREQYF.

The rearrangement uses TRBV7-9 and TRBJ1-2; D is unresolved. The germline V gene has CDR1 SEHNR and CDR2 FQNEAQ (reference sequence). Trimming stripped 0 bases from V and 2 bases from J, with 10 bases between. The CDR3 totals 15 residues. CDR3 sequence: CASSLARGSNYGYTF. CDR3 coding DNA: TGTGCCAGCAGCTTAGCCCGGGGATCGAACTATGGCTACACCTTC.

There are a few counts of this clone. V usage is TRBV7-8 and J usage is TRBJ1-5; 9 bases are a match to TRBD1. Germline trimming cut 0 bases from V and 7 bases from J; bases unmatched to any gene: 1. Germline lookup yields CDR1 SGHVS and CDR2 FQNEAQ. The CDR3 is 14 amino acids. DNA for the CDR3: TGTGCCAGCAGCTTAGCGGGGACAGGGCAGCCCCAGCATTTT. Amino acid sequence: CASSLAGTGQPQHF.

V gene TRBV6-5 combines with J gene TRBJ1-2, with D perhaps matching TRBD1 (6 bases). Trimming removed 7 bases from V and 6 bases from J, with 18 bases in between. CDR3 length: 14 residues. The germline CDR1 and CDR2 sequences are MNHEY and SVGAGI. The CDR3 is CASTLGAGVHGYTF. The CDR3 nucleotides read TGTGCCAGCACCCTGGGGGCAGGGGTTCATGGCTACACCTTC.

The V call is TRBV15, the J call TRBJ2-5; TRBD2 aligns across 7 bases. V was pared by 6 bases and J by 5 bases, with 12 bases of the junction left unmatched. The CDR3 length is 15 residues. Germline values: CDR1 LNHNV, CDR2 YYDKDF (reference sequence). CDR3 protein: CATRPAGSYRETQYF. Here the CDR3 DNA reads TGTGCCACCAGGCCAGCGGGGAGCTACCGTGAGACCCAGTACTTC.

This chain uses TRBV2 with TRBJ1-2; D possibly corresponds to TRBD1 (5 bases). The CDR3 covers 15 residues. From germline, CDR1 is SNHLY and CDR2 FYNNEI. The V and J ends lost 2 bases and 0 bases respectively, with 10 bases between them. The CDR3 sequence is CASSEMGPANYGYTF. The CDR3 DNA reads TGTGCCAGCAGTGAAATGGGGCCGGCTAACTATGGCTACACCTTC.

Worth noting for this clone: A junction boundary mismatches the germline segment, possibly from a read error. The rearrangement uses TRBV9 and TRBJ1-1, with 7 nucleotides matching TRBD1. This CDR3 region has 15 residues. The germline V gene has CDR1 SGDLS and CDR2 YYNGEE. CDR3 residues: CASSPRQGRNSEAFF. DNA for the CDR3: TGTGCCAGCAGCCCTAGACAGGGAAGGAACTCTGAAGCTTTCTTT.

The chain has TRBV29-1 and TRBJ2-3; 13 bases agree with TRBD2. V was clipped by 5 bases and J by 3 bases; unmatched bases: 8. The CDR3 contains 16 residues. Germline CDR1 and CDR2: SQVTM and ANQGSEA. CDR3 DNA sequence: TGCAGCGTTTCCGGACTAGCGGGGGCCTGGACAGATACGCAGTATTTT. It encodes CSVSGLAGAWTDTQYF.

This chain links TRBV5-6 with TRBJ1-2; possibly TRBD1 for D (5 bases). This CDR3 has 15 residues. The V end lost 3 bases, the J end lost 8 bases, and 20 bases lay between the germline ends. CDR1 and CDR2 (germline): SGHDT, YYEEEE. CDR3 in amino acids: CASSSQVGQTPGYTF. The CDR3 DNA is TGTGCCAGCAGCTCTCAGGTGGGGCAGACCCCCGGCTACACCTTC.

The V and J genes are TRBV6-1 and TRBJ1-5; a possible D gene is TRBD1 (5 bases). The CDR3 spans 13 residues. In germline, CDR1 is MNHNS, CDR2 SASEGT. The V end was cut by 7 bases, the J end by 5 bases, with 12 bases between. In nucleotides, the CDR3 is TGTGCCAGCACCGACAGTTTTGATCAGCCCCAGCATTTT. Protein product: CASTDSFDQPQHF.

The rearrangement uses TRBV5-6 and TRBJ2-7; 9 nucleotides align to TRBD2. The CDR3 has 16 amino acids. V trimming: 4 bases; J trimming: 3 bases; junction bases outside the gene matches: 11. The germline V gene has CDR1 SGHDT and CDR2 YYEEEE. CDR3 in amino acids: CASSPLGAGGDYEQYF. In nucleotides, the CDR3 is TGTGCCAGCAGCCCCCTAGGGGCGGGGGGGGACTACGAGCAGTACTTC. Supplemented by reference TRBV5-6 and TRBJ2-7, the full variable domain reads DAGVTQSPTHLIKTRGQQVTLRCSPKSGHDTVSWYQQALGQGPQFIFQYYEEEERQRGNFPDRFSGHQFPNYSSELNVNALLLGDSALYLCASSPLGAGGDYEQYFGPGTRLTVT.

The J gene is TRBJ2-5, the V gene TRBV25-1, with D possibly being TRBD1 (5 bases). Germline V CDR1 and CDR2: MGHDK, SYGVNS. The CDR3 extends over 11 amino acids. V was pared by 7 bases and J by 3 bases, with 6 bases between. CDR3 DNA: TGTGCCAGCAAAGGGGAAGAGACCCAGTACTTC. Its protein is CASKGEETQYF.